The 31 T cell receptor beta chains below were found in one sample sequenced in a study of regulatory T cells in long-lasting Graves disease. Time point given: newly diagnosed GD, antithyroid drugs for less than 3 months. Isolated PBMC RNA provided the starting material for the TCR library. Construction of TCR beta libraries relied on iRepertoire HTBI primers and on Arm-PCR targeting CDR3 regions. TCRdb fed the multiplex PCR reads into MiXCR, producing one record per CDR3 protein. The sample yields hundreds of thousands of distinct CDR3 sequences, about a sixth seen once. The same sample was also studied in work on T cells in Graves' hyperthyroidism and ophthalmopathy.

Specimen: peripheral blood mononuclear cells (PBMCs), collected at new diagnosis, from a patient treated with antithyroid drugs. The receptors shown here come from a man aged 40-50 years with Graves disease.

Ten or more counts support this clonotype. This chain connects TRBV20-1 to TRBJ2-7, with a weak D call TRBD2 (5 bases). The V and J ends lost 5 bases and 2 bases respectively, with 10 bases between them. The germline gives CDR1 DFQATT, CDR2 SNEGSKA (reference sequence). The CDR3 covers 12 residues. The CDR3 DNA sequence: TGCAGTGCTCAGGCGGGTCCCTACGAGCAGTACTTC. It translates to CSAQAGPYEQYF.

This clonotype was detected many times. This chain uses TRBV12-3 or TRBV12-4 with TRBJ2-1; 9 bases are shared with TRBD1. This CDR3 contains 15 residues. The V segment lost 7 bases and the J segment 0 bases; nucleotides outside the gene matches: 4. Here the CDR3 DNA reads TGTGCCAGCACCGTGGGACAGGGCTCCTACAATGAGCAGTTCTTC. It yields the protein CASTVGQGSYNEQFF.

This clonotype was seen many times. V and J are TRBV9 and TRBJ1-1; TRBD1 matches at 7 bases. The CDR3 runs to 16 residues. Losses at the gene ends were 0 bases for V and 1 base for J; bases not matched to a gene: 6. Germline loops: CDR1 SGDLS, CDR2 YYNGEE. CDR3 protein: CASSVGAGGKNTEAFF. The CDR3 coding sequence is TGTGCCAGCAGCGTAGGGGCAGGGGGAAAGAACACTGAAGCTTTCTTT. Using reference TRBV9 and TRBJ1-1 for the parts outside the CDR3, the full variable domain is DSGVTQTPKHLITATGQRVTLRCSPRSGDLSVYWYQQSLDQGLQFLIQYYNGEERAKGNILERFSAQQFPDLHSELNLSSLELGDSALYFCASSVGAGGKNTEAFFGQGTRLTVV.

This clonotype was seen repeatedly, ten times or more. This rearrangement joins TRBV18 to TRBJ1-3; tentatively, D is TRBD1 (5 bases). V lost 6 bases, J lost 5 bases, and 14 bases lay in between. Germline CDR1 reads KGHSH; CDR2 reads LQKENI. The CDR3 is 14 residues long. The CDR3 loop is CASSFGTGRNTIYF. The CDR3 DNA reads TGTGCCAGCTCGTTCGGGACGGGGAGAAACACCATATATTTT.

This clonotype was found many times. CDR3 nucleotides: TGTGCCAGCAGCTTGGCCGGATCCGGGCGTGGCACAGATACGCAGTATTTT. It specifies CASSLAGSGRGTDTQYF. The V and J genes are TRBV5-4 and TRBJ2-3; D is unclear. This CDR3 contains 17 residues. Per germline, CDR1 SGHNT and CDR2 YYREEE (reference sequence). With 0 bases removed from V and 1 base from J, the gap between germline ends came to 15 bases.

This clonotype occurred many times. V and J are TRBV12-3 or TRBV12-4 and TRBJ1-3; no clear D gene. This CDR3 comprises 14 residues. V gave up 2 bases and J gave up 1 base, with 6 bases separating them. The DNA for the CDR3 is TGTGCCAGCAGTTTAAGGGAATCTGGAAACACCATATATTTT. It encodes CASSLRESGNTIYF.

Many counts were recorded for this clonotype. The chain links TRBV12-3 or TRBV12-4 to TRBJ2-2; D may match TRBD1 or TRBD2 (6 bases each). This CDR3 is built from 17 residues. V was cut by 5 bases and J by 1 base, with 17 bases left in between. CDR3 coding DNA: TGTGCCAGCAGTCTAGGGTGGGGGGCAGTGAACACCGGGGAGCTGTTTTTT. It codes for CASSLGWGAVNTGELFF.

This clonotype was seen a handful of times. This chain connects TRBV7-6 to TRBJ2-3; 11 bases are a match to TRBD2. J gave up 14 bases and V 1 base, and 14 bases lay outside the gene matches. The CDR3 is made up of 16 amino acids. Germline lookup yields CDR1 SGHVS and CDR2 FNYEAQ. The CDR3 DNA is TGTGCCAGCAGCTTAGGGGGACTAGCGGTCCCCGGGTCAGCGTATTTT. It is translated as CASSLGGLAVPGSAYF.

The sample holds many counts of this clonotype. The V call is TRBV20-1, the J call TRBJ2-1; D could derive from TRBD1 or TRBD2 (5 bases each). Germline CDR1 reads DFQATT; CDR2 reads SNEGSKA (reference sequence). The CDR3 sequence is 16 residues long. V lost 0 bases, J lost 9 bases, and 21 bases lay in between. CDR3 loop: CSARENWDGRLGEQFF. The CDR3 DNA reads TGCAGTGCTAGAGAGAATTGGGACGGCAGGCTGGGTGAGCAGTTCTTC.

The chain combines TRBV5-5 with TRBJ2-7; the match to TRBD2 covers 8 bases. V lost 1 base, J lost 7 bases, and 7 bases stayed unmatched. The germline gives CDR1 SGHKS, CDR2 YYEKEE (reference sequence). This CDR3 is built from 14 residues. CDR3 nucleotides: TGTGCCAGCAGCTTGTTGACAGGCGGGGGGGAGCAGTACTTC. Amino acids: CASSLLTGGGEQYF.

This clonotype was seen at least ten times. The CDR3 spells CASSRTGWSQPQHF. The CDR3 coding sequence is TGTGCCAGCAGCCGGACAGGGTGGTCTCAGCCCCAGCATTTT. The chain combines TRBV7-9 with TRBJ1-5; 8 positions agree with TRBD1. This CDR3 is built from 14 residues. V shed 5 bases, J shed 6 bases, and the junction held 6 bases outside the gene matches. CDR1 and CDR2 from the germline V gene are SEHNR and FQNEAQ (reference sequence).

The CDR3 reads CASSQAGGGASEQYF. As DNA, the CDR3 is TGTGCCAGCAGCCAAGCGGGCGGGGGGGCCAGTGAGCAGTACTTC. The V and J genes are TRBV19 and TRBJ2-7; 9 bases match TRBD2. CDR1 LNHDA and CDR2 SQIVND come from the germline V gene (reference sequence). J gave up 7 bases and V 9 bases, and 16 bases lay outside the gene matches. The CDR3 spans 15 residues.

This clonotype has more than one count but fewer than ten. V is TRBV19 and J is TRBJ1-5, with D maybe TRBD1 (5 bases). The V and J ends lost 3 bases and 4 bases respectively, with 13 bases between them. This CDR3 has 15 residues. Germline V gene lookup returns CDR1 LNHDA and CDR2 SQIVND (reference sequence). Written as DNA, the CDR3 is TGTGCCAGTAGTATCAAGGGACTCAGAAATCAGCCCCAGCATTTT. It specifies CASSIKGLRNQPQHF.

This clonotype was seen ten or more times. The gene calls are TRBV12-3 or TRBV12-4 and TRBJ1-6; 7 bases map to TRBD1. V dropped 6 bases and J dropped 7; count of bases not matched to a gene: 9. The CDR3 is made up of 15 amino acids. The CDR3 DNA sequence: TGTGCCAGCAGCGGAAGGGGGCAGAGGAATTCACCCCTCCACTTT. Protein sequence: CASSGRGQRNSPLHF.

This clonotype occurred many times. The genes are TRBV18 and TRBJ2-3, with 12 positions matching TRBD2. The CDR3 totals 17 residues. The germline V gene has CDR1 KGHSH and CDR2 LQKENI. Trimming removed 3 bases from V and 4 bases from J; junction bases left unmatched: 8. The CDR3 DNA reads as TGTGCCAGCTCACCTACCTTGACTAGCGGGGGCGCAGATACGCAGTATTTT. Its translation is CASSPTLTSGGADTQYF.

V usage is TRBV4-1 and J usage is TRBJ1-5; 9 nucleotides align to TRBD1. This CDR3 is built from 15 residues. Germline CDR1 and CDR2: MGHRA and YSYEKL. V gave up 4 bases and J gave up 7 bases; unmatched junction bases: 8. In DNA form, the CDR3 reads TGCGCCAGCAGCCCTGGACAGGGGCGAGAGCAGCCCCAGCATTTT. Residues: CASSPGQGREQPQHF.

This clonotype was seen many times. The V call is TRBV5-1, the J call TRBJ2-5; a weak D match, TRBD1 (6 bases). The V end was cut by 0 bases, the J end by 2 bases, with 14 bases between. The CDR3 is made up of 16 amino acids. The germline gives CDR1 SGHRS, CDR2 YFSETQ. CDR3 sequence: CASSLGRTAEQETQYF. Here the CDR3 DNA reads TGCGCCAGCAGCTTGGGGCGGACAGCAGAACAAGAGACCCAGTACTTC.

For the CDR3, the DNA is TGTGCCACAAGACGCGGGGGAGGTGGGACCGGGGAGCTGTTTTTT. This sequence encodes CATRRGGGGTGELFF. The chain employs TRBV6-2 or TRBV6-3 and TRBJ2-2, with TRBD2 matching 7 bases. CDR3 length: 15 amino acids. Looked up from germline, CDR1 is MNHEY and CDR2 is SVGEGT. V gave up 10 bases and J gave up 5 bases; unmatched junction bases: 13.

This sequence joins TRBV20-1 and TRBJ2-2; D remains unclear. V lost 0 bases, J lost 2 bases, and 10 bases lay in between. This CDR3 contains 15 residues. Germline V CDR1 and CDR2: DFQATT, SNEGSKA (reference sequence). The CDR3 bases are TGCAGTGCTAGAGAGGGTAACCCCAACACCGGGGAGCTGTTTTTT. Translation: CSAREGNPNTGELFF.

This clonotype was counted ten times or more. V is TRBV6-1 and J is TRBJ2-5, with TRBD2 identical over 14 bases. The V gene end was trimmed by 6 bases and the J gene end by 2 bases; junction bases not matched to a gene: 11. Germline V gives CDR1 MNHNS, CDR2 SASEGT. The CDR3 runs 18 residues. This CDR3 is CASSPTSGGARRQETQYF. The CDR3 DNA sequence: TGTGCCAGCAGCCCGACTAGCGGGGGGGCTCGTCGTCAAGAGACCCAGTACTTC.

The CDR3 nucleotides read TGTGCCAGTAGTTTTGGGATCACTGAAGCTTTCTTT. The encoded protein is CASSFGITEAFF. The rearrangement links TRBV19 to TRBJ1-1, with D uncertain. This CDR3 is built from 12 residues. The germline CDR1 and CDR2 sequences are LNHDA and SQIVND (reference sequence). The V end was cut by 5 bases, the J end by 4 bases, with 8 bases between.

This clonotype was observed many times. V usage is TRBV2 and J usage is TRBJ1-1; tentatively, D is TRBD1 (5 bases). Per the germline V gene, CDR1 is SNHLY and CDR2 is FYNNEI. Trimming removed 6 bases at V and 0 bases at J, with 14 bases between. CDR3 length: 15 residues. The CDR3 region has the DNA TGTGCCAGCAGCCCTTCCCAGGGAATGAACACTGAAGCTTTCTTT. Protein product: CASSPSQGMNTEAFF.

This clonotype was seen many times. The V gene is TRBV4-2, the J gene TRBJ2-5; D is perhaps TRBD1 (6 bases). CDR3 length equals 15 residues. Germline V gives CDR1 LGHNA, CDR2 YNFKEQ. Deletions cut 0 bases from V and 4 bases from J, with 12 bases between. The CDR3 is CASSQDPAGAETQYF. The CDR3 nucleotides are TGTGCCAGCAGCCAAGATCCGGCAGGGGCAGAGACCCAGTACTTC.

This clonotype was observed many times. CDR3 sequence: CASSLFRGATNTEAFF. In nucleotides, the CDR3 is TGTGCCAGCAGCCTGTTCCGGGGGGCGACGAACACTGAAGCTTTCTTT. The V call is TRBV3-1, the J call TRBJ1-1; perhaps TRBD1 as D (6 bases). The CDR3 has 16 amino acids. Trimming stripped 4 bases from V and 1 base from J, with 16 bases between. Germline V gene sequence: CDR1 LGHDT, CDR2 YNNKEL (reference sequence).

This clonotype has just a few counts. The chain's CDR3 is CASSWSGGVTNEKLFF. The DNA of the CDR3 is TGTGCCAGCAGCTGGTCAGGGGGCGTAACTAATGAAAAACTGTTTTTT. The chain has TRBV11-3 and TRBJ1-4; 8 nucleotides agree with TRBD1. CDR3 length equals 16 residues. Germline assignment: CDR1 SGHNT and CDR2 YENEEA. V shed 4 bases and J 1 base; nucleotides not matched to a gene: 5.

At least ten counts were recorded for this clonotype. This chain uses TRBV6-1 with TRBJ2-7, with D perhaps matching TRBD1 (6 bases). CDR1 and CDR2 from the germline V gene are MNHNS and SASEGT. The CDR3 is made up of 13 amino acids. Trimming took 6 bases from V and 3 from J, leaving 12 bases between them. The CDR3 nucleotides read TGTGCCAGCAGCCGGGAAGGGGGCTACGAGCAGTACTTC. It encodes CASSREGGYEQYF.

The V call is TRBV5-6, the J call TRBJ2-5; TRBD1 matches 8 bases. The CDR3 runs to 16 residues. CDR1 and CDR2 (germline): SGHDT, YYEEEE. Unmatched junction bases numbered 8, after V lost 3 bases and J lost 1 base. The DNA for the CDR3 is TGTGCCAGCAGCTGGGGACCGGGACAGGTCCAAGAGACCCAGTACTTC. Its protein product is CASSWGPGQVQETQYF.

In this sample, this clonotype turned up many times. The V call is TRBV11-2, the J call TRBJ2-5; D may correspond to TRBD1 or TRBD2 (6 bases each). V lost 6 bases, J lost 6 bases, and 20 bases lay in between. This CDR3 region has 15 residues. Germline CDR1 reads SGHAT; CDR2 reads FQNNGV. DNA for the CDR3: TGTGCCAGCAGTCTTAGGGGGGCGCTTTGGAAGACCCAGTACTTC. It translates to CASSLRGALWKTQYF.

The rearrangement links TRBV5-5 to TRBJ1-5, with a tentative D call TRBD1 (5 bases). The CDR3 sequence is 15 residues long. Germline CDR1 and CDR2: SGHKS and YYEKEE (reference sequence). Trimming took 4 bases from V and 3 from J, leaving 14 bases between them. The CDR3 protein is CASSTQGNDNQPQHF. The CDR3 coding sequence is TGTGCCAGCAGCACCCAGGGTAACGACAATCAGCCCCAGCATTTT.

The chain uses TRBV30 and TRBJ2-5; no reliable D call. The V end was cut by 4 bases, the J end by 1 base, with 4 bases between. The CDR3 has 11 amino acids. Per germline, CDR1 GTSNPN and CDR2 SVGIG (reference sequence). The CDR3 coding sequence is TGTGCCTGGACTATCCAAGAGACCCAGTACTTC. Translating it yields CAWTIQETQYF.

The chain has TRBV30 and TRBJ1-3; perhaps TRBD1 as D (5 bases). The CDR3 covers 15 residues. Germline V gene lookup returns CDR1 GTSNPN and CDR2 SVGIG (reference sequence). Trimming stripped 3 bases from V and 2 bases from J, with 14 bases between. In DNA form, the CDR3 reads TGTGCCTGGAGGGGGGTTGCGGGGGCTGGAAACACCATATATTTT. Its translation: CAWRGVAGAGNTIYF.